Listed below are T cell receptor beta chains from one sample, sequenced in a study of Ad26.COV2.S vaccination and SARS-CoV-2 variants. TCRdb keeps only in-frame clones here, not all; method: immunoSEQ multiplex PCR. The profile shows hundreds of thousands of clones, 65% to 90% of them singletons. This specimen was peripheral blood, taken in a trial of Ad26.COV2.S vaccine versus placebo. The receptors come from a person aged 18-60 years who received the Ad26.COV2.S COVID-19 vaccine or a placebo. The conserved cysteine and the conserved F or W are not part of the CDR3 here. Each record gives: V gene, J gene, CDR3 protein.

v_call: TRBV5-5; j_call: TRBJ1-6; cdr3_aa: ASSQRRNYNSPLH
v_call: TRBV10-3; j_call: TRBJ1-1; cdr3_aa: AISEPGGDRGTEAF
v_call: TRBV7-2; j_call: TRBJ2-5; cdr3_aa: ASRGGRDSTLKTQY
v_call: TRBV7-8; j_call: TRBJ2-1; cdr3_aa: ASSSRLADTYNEQF
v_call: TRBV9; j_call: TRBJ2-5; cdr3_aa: ASSAPKEGDREETQY
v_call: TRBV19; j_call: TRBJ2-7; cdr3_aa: ASSTQGADYEQY
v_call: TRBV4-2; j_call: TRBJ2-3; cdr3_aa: ASSQEPSGGLYTQY
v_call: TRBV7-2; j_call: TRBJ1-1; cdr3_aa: ASSPRTGGSTEAF
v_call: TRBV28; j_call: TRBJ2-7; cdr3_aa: ASSLNGGQGEQY
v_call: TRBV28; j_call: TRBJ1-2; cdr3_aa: ASSLPGGQGRGYT
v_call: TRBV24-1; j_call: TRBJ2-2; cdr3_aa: ATKGGTGFTGELF
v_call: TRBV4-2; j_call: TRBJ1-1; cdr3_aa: ASSPEGSGGTEAF
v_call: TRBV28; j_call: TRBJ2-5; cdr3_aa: ASSLFRVETQY
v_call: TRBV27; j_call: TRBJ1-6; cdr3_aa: ASRAAKDRGDSPLH
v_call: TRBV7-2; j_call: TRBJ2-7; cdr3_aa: ASSGGLAGALWNEQY
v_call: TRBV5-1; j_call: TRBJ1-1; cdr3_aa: ASSTGTNTEAF
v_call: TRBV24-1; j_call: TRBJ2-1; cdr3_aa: ATSDPGLAGGRYNEQF
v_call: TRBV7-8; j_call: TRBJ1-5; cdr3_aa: ASSSLRSYNQPQH
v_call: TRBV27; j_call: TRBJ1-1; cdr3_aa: ASSLGGLNTEAF
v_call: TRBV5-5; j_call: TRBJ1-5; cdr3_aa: ASSSQGQVNQPQH
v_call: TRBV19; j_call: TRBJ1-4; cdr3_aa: ASSGTGGEKLF
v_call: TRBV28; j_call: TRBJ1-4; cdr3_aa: ASRRDEKLF
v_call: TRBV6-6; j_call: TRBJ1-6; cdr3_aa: ASSETGKPLH
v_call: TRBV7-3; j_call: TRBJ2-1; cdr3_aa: ASSFMGGTSGPNNEQF
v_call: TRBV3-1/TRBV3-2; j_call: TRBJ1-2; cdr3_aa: ASSQGATNYGYT
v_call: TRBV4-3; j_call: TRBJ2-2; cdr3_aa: ASSQDPVQLNTGELF
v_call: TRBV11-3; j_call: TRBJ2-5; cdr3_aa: ASSWGGETQY
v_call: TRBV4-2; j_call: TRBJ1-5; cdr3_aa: ASSQVQGINQPQH
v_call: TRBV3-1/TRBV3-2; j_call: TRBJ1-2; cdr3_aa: ASSQDSHRGHGYT
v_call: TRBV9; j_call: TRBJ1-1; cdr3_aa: ASSVSPHTEAF
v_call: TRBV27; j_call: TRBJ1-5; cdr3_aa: AILRSNQPQH
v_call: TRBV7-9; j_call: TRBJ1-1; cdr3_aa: ASSFVVNTEAF
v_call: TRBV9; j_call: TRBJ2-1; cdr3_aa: ASSVEDRDNEQF
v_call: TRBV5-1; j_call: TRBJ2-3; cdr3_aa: ASSSAGGLAGLTDTQY
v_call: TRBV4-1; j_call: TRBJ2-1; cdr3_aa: ASSQGTGYNEQF
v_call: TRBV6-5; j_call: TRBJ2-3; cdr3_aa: ASRALGTDTQY
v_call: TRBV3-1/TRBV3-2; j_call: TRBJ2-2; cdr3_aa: ASSTRQTNTGELF
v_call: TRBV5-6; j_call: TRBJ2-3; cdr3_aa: ASSLKGVTSTDTQY
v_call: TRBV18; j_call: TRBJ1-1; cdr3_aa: ASSPPVTVNTEAF
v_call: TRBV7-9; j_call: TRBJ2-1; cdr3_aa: ASSPGQGMAPPGF
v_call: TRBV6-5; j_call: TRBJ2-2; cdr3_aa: ASMASSNTGELF
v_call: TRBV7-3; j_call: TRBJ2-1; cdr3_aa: ASSLTQDNEQF
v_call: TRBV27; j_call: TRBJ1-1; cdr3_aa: ASSRLPRLRAPNTEAF
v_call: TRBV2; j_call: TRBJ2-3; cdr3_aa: ASSAAVTTDTQY
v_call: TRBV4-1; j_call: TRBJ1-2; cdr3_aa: ASSQADDRYYGYT
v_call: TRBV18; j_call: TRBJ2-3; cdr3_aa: ASSTGTGHTDTQY
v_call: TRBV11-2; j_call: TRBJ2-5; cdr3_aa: ASSLYETQY
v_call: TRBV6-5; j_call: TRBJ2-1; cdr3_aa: ASSTQDSSYNEQF
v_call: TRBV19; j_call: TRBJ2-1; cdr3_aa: ASSGLAGDSGVSYNEQF
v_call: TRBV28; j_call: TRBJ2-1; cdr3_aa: ASSPISGGLYNEQF
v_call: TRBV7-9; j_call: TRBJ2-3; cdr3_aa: ASSSTRGLSTDTQY
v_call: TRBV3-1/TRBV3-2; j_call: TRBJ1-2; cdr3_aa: ASSQGKDRGQVYGYT
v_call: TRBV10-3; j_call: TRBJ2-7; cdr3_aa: AISDSSYEQY
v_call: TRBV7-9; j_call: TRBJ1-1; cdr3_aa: ASSPAGYRTEAF
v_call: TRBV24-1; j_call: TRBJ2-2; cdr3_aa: ATGNLGGELF
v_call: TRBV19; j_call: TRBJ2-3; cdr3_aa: ASSIAPTSSDTQY